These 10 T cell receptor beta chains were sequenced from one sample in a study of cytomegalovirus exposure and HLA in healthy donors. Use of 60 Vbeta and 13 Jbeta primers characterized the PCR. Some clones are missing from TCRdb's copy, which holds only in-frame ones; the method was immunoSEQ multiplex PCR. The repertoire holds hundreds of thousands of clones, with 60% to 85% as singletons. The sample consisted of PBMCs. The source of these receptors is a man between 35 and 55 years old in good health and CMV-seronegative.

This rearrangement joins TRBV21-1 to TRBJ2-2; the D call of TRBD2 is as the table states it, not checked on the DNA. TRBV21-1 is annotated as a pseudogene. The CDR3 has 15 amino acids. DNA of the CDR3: TGTGCCAGCAGCAAAGTCGAGATCCCCGAAGGGAGCCTGTTTTTT. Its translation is CASSKVEIPEGSLFF.

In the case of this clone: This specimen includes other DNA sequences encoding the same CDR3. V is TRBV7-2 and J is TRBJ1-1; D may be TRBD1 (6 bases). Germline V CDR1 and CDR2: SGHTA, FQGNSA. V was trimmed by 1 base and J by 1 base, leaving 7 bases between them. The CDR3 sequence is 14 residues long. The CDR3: CASSLGRGNTEAFF. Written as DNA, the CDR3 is TGTGCCAGCAGCTTAGGCAGGGGGAACACTGAAGCTTTCTTT.

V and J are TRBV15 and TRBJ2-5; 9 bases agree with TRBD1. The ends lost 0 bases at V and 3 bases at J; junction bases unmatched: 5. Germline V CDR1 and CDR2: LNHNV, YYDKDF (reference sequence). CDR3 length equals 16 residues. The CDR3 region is CATSRDRGTGKETQYF. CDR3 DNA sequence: TGTGCCACCAGCAGAGATCGCGGGACAGGGAAAGAGACCCAGTACTTC. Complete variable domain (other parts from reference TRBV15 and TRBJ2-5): DAMVIQNPRYQVTQFGKPVTLSCSQTLNHNVMYWYQQKSSQAPKLLFHYYDKDFNNEADTPDNFQSRRPNTSFCFLDIRSPGLGDTAMYLCATSRDRGTGKETQYFGPGTRLLVL.

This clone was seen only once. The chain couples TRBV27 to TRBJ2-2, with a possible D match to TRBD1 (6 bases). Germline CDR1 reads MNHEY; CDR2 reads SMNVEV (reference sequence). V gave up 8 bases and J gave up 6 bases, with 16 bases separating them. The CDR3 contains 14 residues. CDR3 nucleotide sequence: TGTGCCAGCGGTGAGAGGGGGAAGTCCGGGGAGCTGTTTTTT. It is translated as CASGERGKSGELFF.

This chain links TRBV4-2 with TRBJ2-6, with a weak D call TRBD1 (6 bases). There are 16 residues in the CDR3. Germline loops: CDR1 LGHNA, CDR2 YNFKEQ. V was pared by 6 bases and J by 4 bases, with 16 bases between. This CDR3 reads CASSSLSGTGANVLTF. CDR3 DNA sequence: TGTGCCAGCAGTTCTCTATCCGGGACAGGGGCCAACGTCCTGACTTTC.

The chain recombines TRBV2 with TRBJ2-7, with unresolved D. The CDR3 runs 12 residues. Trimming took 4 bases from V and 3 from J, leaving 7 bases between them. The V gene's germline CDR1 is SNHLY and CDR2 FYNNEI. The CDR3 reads CASSAKIYEQYF. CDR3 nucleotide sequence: TGTGCCAGCAGTGCCAAAATCTACGAGCAGTACTTC.

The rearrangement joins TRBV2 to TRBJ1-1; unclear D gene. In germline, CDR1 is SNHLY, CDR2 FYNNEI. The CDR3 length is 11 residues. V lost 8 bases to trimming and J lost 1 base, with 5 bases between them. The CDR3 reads CASRRNTEAFF. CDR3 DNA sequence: TGTGCCAGCCGCAGGAACACTGAAGCTTTCTTT.

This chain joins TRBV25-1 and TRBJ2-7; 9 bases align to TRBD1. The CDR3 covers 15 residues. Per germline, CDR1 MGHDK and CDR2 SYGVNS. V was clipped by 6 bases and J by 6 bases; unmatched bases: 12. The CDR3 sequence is CASSQDRGPSGEQYF. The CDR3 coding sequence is TGTGCCAGCAGCCAGGACAGGGGCCCGTCCGGCGAGCAGTACTTC.

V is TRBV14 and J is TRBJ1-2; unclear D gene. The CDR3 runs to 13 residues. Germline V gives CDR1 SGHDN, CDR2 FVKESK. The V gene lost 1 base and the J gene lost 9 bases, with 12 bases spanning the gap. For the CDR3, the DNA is TGTGCCAGCAGCCAAGGTGAATTTACACGCTACACCTTC. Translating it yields CASSQGEFTRYTF.

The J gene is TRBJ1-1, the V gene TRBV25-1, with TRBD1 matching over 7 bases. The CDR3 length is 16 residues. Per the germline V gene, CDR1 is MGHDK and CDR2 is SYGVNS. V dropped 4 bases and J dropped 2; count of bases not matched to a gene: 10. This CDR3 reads CASSASGTVLNTEAFF. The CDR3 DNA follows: TGTGCCAGCAGTGCCTCGGGGACAGTGTTAAACACTGAAGCTTTCTTT.